This TCR beta chain appears in the sequencing data of a study of blood T cells in healthy people across ages. Study results and limitations: Both naive CD4+ cell counts and diversity were greater in long-lived donors than in aged donors. Possibly, changes in expanded clonotypes were confounded because donor CMV status was unknown. From one million sequenced T cells, diversity estimates were lower bounds.

Next came a second PCR, run for about 7 to 12 cycles, which used a sample-barcoded 5' primer along with a J-beta primer mix. All samples gave at least 2.5 million CDR3-containing paired-end reads. In TCRdb, the 5' RACE reads were re-called with MiXCR into one record per CDR3 protein. Among about 680,000 distinct CDR3 sequences listed, over 45% were seen once. This clonotype was detected a few times. As yet, its antigen is unknown. The germline V gene encodes CDR1 PRHDT and CDR2 FYEKMQ (reference sequence). The germline V and J ends were trimmed by 5 bases and 5 bases, with 10 bases remaining between them. This CDR3 has 13 residues.

This sequence was found in a woman in her sixties or seventies in good health. The chain combines TRBV13 with TRBJ1-5; D perhaps matches TRBD1 (5 bases). The sequenced material came from blood. The CDR3 region is CASSIDRDQPQHF. The CDR3 DNA reads as TGTGCCAGCAGCATCGACAGAGATCAGCCCCAGCATTTT.